The clone carrying this T cell receptor (beta chain) appeared a few times. The antigen remains unidentified. Produced via immunoSEQ multiplex PCR; TCRdb's table is partial and in-frame only. Of over 95,000 clones in the sample, 85% to 90% were seen once. Germline-derived CDR1 and CDR2 are SGHNT and YYREEE (reference sequence). The CDR3 runs 13 residues. V was pared by 5 bases and J by 5 bases, with 14 bases between. The data originate from a study of T cell responses to AZD1222 COVID-19 vaccine. Regarding the study as a whole: Donors skewed white British and female; clonal diversity was possibly underestimated.

Sequenced here: peripheral blood, sampled on day 0 of AZD1222 vaccination. This chain joins TRBV5-4 and TRBJ2-7; D possibly corresponds to TRBD2 (6 bases). The clonotype originates from an adult in good health. The DNA of the CDR3 is TGTGCCAGCAGTCGGGACTGGGCCAACGAGCAGTACTTC. It codes for CASSRDWANEQYF.